These 3 T cell receptor beta chains were all obtained from the same sample, sequenced in a study of shared clonotypes between healthy human individuals. Repertoires were generated with immunoSEQ multiplex PCR, while TCRdb's copy carries only in-frame clones and drops some. The sample has some 580,000 clones, 95% to 98% seen once; the top ten hold 0.3%. CD45RO negativity and positive selection for CCR7 defined naive CD8 cells, a population that excluded terminally differentiated effector memory CD45RA+ cells. Sequenced sample: naive CD8+ T cells sorted from blood. These receptors all come from a man in his thirties or forties in good health.

This clone showed up just once. The rearrangement joins TRBV27 to TRBJ2-3, with D possibly matching TRBD1 (5 bases). Trimming removed 8 bases from V and 0 bases from J, with 6 bases in between. Looked up from germline, CDR1 is MNHEY and CDR2 is SMNVEV (reference sequence). The CDR3 totals 12 residues. The CDR3 region is CASRQSTDTQYF. DNA of the CDR3: TGTGCCAGCCGACAGAGCACAGATACGCAGTATTTT.

The gene calls are TRBV29-1 and TRBJ2-1, with D maybe TRBD2 (5 bases). There are 14 residues in the CDR3. V was cut by 6 bases and J by 0 bases, with 12 bases left in between. CDR1 is SQVTM, CDR2 ANQGSEA, per germline. The CDR3 nucleotides read TGCAGCGTGCAAGCGGAAAGCTCCTACAATGAGCAGTTCTTC. Its protein product is CSVQAESSYNEQFF.

The chain combines TRBV6-4 with TRBJ1-1; D call uncertain. Germline V gene sequence: CDR1 MRHNA, CDR2 SNTAGT. Trimming removed 2 bases at V and 5 bases at J, with 9 bases between. The CDR3 runs 13 residues. The CDR3 nucleotides are TGTGCCAGCAGTGACAGGGAGGGTACTGAAGCTTTCTTT. Amino acids: CASSDREGTEAFF.